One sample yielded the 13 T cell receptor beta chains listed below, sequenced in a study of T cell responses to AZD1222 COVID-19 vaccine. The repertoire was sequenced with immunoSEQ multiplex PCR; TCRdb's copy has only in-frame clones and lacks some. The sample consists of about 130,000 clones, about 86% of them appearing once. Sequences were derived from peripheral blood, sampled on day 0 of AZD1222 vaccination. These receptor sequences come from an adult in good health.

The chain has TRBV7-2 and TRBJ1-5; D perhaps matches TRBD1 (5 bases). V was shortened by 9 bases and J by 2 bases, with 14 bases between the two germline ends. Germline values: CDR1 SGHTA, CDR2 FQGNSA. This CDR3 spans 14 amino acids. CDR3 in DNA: TGTGCCAGTCGGAAGGGGAATCGCAATCAGCCCCAGCATTTT. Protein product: CASRKGNRNQPQHF.

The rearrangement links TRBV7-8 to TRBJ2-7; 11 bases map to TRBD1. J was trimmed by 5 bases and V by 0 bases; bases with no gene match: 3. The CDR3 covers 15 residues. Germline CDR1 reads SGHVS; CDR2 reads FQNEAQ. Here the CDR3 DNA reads TGTGCCAGCAGCTTAGCGGACAGGGGGCGGCACGAGCAGTACTTC. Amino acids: CASSLADRGRHEQYF.

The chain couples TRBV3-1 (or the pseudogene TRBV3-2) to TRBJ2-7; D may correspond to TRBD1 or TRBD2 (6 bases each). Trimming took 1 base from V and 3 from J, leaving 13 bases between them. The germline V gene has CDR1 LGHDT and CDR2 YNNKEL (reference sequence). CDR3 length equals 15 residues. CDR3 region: CASSQGMGGGYEQYF. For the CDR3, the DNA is TGTGCCAGCAGCCAAGGCATGGGGGGCGGCTACGAGCAGTACTTC.

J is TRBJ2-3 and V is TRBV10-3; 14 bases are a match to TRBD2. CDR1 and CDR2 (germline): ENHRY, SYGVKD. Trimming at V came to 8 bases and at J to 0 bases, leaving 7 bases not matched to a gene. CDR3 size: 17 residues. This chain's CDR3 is CAIQRGLAGASTDTQYF. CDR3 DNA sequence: TGTGCCATCCAACGGGGACTAGCGGGGGCTAGCACAGATACGCAGTATTTT.

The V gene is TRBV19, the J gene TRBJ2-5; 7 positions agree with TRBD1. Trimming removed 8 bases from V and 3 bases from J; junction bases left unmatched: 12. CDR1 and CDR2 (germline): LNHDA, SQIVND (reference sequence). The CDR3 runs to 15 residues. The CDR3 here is CASPEVGTVKETQYF. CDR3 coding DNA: TGTGCCAGTCCGGAGGTGGGGACAGTAAAAGAGACCCAGTACTTC.

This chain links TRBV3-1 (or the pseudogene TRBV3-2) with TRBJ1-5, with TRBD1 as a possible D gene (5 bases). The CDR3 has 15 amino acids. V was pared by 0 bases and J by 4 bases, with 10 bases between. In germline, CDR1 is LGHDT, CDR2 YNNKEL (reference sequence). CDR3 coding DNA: TGTGCCAGCAGCCAAGATCAGGGTTGGAATCAGCCCCAGCATTTT. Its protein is CASSQDQGWNQPQHF.

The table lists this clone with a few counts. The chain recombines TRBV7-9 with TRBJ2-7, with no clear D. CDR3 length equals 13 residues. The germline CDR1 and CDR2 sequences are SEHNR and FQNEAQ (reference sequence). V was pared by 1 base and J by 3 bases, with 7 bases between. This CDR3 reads CASSLGLHYEQYF. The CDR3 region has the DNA TGTGCCAGCAGCTTAGGACTCCACTACGAGCAGTACTTC.

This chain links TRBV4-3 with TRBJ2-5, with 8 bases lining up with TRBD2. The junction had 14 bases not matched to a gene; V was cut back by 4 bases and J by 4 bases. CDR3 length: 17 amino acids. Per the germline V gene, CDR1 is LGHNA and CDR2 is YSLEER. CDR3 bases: TGCGCCAGCAGCCTCGCGTTTAGGCGGGGGGCCGGAGAGACCCAGTACTTC. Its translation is CASSLAFRRGAGETQYF.

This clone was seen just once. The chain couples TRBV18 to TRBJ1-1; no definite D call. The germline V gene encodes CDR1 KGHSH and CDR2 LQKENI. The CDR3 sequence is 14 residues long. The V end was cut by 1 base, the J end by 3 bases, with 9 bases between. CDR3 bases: TGTGCCAGCTCACCACGGGGATTGGACACTGAAGCTTTCTTT. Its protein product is CASSPRGLDTEAFF.

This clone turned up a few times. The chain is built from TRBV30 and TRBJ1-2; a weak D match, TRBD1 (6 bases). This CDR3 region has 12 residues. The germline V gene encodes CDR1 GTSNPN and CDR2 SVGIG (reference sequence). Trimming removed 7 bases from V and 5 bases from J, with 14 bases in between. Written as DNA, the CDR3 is TGTGCCTATAACAGGGTACGTTATGGCTACACCTTC. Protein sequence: CAYNRVRYGYTF. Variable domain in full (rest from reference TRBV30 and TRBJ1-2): SQTIHQWPATLVQPVGSPLSLECTVEGTSNPNLYWYRQAAGRGLQLLFYSVGIGQISSEVPQNLSASRPQDRQFILSSKKLLLSDSGFYLCAYNRVRYGYTFGSGTRLTVV.

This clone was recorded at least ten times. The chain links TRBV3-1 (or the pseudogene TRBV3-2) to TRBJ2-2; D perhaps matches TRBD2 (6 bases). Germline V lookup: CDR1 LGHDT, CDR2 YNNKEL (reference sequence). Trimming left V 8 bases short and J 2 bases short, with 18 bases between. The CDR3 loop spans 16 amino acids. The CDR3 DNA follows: TGTGCCAGCTCTAGAGGTAGCGGAGATAACACCGGGGAGCTGTTTTTT. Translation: CASSRGSGDNTGELFF.

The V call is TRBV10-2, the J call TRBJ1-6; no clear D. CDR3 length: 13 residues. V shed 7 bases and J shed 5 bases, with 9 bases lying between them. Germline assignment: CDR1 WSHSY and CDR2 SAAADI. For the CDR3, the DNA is TGCGCCAGCAAGGGTTCAGATAATTCACCCCTCCACTTT. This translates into CASKGSDNSPLHF.

The CDR3 is CASRENEKLFF. For the CDR3, the DNA is TGTGCCAGCAGGGAGAATGAAAAACTGTTTTTT. The chain couples TRBV6-5 to TRBJ1-4; D is uncertain. V lost 6 bases to trimming and J lost 5 bases, with 4 bases between them. Germline assignment: CDR1 MNHEY and CDR2 SVGAGI. The CDR3 covers 11 residues.